This T cell receptor beta chain was identified in a study of shared clonotypes between healthy human individuals. Overall study context: A donor's plate count was three for CD4 naive and three for CD4 memory; CD8 naive had two and CD8 memory one.

Original analysis: Junction-only sequences produced by ImmunoSEQ had no quality scores, so filtering differed. Sequenced by immunoSEQ multiplex PCR; TCRdb stores in-frame clones only, minus some. V, J and clone size are those of that table, while D and trimming were read from the DNA. The table shows some 900,000 clones, with around 80% occurring only once. Into CD45RA+ naive and CD45RA-negative memory subsets, the CD4+ cells were split. Trimming removed 0 bases at V and 10 bases at J, with 10 bases between. Germline-derived CDR1 and CDR2 are MGHRA and YSYEKL. The CDR3 spans 14 residues. This clone was detected a few times. Additional DNA sequences in this sample encode the identical CDR3.

Sequences were obtained from memory CD4+ T cells sorted from blood. As for subset: CD45RA-negative fraction. This TCR came from a man between 18 and 35 years old in good health. The chain has TRBV4-1 and TRBJ1-6, with D uncertain. As DNA, the CDR3 is TGCGCCAGCAGCCAAGAGGCCGGAAGATCACCCCTCCACTTT. This translates into CASSQEAGRSPLHF.